The rows below give T cell receptor beta chains drawn from one sample of a study of blood T cell repertoires in COVID-19. Profiled with immunoSEQ multiplex PCR; TCRdb holds only in-frame clones, not every one. The table shows just over 250,000 clones, with about 88% occurring only once. Sequences were obtained from peripheral blood. All receptors come from a man aged 60-69 years who had recovered from COVID-19. CDR3s include the opening cysteine and the closing phenylalanine or tryptophan. A D gene is named only where the DNA matches it firmly. The size of a clone is reported for some rows only, either as once, few or many, or as a class for expanded clones.

CDR3nt,CDR3aa,abundance,j_gene,v_gene,d_gene
TGTGCCAGCCTCGGACAGGGAAATTCACCCCTCCACTTT,CASLGQGNSPLHF,-,TRBJ1-6,TRBV19,TRBD1
TGTGCCAGTATGAAACAGGGGCCCTACACCGGGGAGCTGTTTTTT,CASMKQGPYTGELFF,-,TRBJ2-2,TRBV19,TRBD1
TGTGCCAGCAGCTTGCCCCTCCAGGGGGCCTCCTCTAACTATGGCTACACCTTC,CASSLPLQGASSNYGYTF,-,TRBJ1-2,TRBV5-4,TRBD1
TGTGCCAGCAGTCTTGACAGGGGTCGTGAAAAACTGTTTTTT,CASSLDRGREKLFF,-,TRBJ1-4,TRBV6-5,TRBD1
TGCGCCAGCAGCTTGGACAAACAGGGCCCCCATAGGGAAAAACTGTTTTTT,CASSLDKQGPHREKLFF,-,TRBJ1-4,TRBV5-1,-
TGTGCCATCAGTGAGCCTGAAGGGACAGGGTTGTATACGCAGTATTTT,CAISEPEGTGLYTQYF,-,TRBJ2-3,TRBV10-3,TRBD1
TGTGCCAGCAGTGAATGGTCAGGGGCCACCTACGAGCAGTACTTC,CASSEWSGATYEQYF,few,TRBJ2-7,TRBV25-1,-
TGTGCCAGCAGCCAATATAGGCTGGGGGGCACTGAAGCTTTCTTT,CASSQYRLGGTEAFF,-,TRBJ1-1,TRBV3-1/TRBV3-2,-
TGTGCCAGCAGCCCGCGGGACTCTAGCTCCTACGAGCAGTACTTC,CASSPRDSSSYEQYF,once,TRBJ2-7,TRBV7-9,-
TGTGCCAGTAGTAAGCGGGGGGGCCAAAACATTCAGTACTTC,CASSKRGGQNIQYF,-,TRBJ2-4,TRBV19,TRBD2
TGCGCCAGCAGCGCTAGTCCCTACGAGCAGTACTTC,CASSASPYEQYF,-,TRBJ2-7,TRBV5-1,-
TGTGCCAGCAGCCAAGATTTTTCGGTCCGTCCGGACACCATATATTTT,CASSQDFSVRPDTIYF,-,TRBJ1-3,TRBV4-2,-
TGTGCCAGCAGTTTCGGGACAGGGGGCCTCTACACCGGGGAGCTGTTTTTT,CASSFGTGGLYTGELFF,-,TRBJ2-2,TRBV2,TRBD1
TGTGCCAGCAGCACAGGGGGCGCAGGCAATCAGCCCCAGCATTTT,CASSTGGAGNQPQHF,-,TRBJ1-5,TRBV5-4,TRBD1
TGTGCCAGCAGCCGGAGGGGTATGGCTGAAGCTTTCTTT,CASSRRGMAEAFF,-,TRBJ1-1,TRBV7-2,-
TGTGCCACCGGCGGTCAGCCCCAGCATTTT,CATGGQPQHF,-,TRBJ1-5,TRBV30,-
TGTGCCAGCAGCCAAGAGGGGGCTAGCTATGGCTACACCTTC,CASSQEGASYGYTF,-,TRBJ1-2,TRBV4-2,-
TGTGCCAGCTCACAGAGACAGGGGTACTACGAGCAGTACTTC,CASSQRQGYYEQYF,-,TRBJ2-7,TRBV18,TRBD1
TGTGCCAGCAGTTACGGGGGCTCGAGGGGCACTGAAGCTTTCTTT,CASSYGGSRGTEAFF,-,TRBJ1-1,TRBV6-2/TRBV6-3,-
TGTGCCAGCTCACTCACAGGGGGAGCTAATGAAAAACTGTTTTTT,CASSLTGGANEKLFF,few,TRBJ1-4,TRBV18,TRBD1
TGTGCCAGCAGCTGGACGGGACAGAGCTATAATTCACCCCTCCACTTT,CASSWTGQSYNSPLHF,-,TRBJ1-6,TRBV7-9,TRBD1
TGTGCCAGCACCAGACGACAGGGCCCCGAATACGAGCAGTACTTC,CASTRRQGPEYEQYF,-,TRBJ2-7,TRBV6-5,TRBD1
TGCGCCAGCACCGAAAACGGGGGACCCTGGAATGAGCAGTTCTTC,CASTENGGPWNEQFF,-,TRBJ2-1,TRBV5-1,-
TGTGCCAGCAGTCCTAACCGAGGACACAACAGCCGAGAGACCCAGTACTTC,CASSPNRGHNSRETQYF,-,TRBJ2-5,TRBV3-1/TRBV3-2,-
TGTGCCAGCAGCCCCCGTCCGGGTTCACCCCTCCACTTT,CASSPRPGSPLHF,-,TRBJ1-6,TRBV9,-
TGTGCCAGCAGCCAAGGTTTCGACAGGGTGAACACTGAAGCTTTCTTT,CASSQGFDRVNTEAFF,-,TRBJ1-1,TRBV14,TRBD1
TGTGCCAGCAGCTTGGCCCGGGACAGGGGGCGGCCAGATACGCAGTATTTT,CASSLARDRGRPDTQYF,-,TRBJ2-3,TRBV5-6,TRBD1
TGTGCCAGTAGAGCCGGGGGTAGCACCGGGGAGCTGTTTTTT,CASRAGGSTGELFF,few,TRBJ2-2,TRBV19,-
TGTGCCAGCAGTCGGGACAGGGGACCCGAGCAGTACTTC,CASSRDRGPEQYF,once,TRBJ2-7,TRBV2,TRBD1
TGTGCCAGCAGTTACGCAGACAGTCGCGGCTACACCTTC,CASSYADSRGYTF,once,TRBJ1-2,TRBV6-2/TRBV6-3,-
TGCGCCAGCAGCTTGACGGGTGGGGCTGAAAAACTGTTTTTT,CASSLTGGAEKLFF,-,TRBJ1-4,TRBV5-1,-
TGTGCCAGCAGTTTAGTACTAGCCAATGAGCAGTTCTTC,CASSLVLANEQFF,-,TRBJ2-1,TRBV12-3/TRBV12-4,-
TGTGCCTGGAGTGTAGGACAGGGGGATAATTCACCCCTCCACTTT,CAWSVGQGDNSPLHF,-,TRBJ1-6,TRBV30,TRBD1
TGTGCCAGCAGCTCACGGACAGGGGGAAGGACTGAAGCTTTCTTT,CASSSRTGGRTEAFF,-,TRBJ1-1,TRBV11-3,TRBD1
TGCGCCAGCAGCCAAGTAGTAGACAGGGAACACTATGGCTACACCTTC,CASSQVVDREHYGYTF,-,TRBJ1-2,TRBV4-1,TRBD1
TGTGCCAGCAGGGACAGGGGTTCCGAAAAACTGTTTTTT,CASRDRGSEKLFF,-,TRBJ1-4,TRBV6-5,TRBD1
TGTGCCAGCAGCTTAGGTAGCGGGGGAGGCACCGGGGAGCTGTTTTTT,CASSLGSGGGTGELFF,-,TRBJ2-2,TRBV11-3,TRBD2
TGTGCCAGCAGCCGTCTACGGGTCACTGAAGCTTTCTTT,CASSRLRVTEAFF,-,TRBJ1-1,TRBV3-1/TRBV3-2,-
TGTGCCATCAGGAAAGGGGAGGAGGGTGTGAACACTGAAGCTTTCTTT,CAIRKGEEGVNTEAFF,-,TRBJ1-1,TRBV10-3,-
TGTGCCAGTAGTAAGAACAGATTCAAGACAGGGGACTACACTGAAGCTTTCTTT,CASSKNRFKTGDYTEAFF,few,TRBJ1-1,TRBV19,TRBD1
TGTGCCAGTAGTACGCCCCCGGGACTAGCGAGGAATGAGCAGTTCTTC,CASSTPPGLARNEQFF,-,TRBJ2-1,TRBV19,TRBD2